What follows describes a single TCR beta chain. This clonotype came up a few times. The antigen it recognizes is unknown. Base qualities were left out, and no much larger clone turns up one base away. The sample originates from a study of T cell repertoires in cytomegalovirus infection (dated by TCRdb to between 2019 and 2020). Background for the entire study: Donor HLA type was relevant to the analysis, because carriage of CMV infection together with the matching HLA type was indicated by public TCR beta signatures.

From cysteine to phenylalanine, the CDR3 is 12 amino acids long. Solely the CDR3 DNA is kept, with 36 bases framed from the first base. The germline V gene supplies CDR1 SGHRS and CDR2 YFSETQ. V is pruned by 2 bases and J by 10 bases, leaving 4 bases of the junction without a gene match. The run used an Illumina HiSeq 1500. TCRdb trimmed the raw reads at Q25, called clones with MiXCR and kept productive beta chains. Under each unique CDR3 protein, matching rows form one entry showing the most common genes and DNA. In this sample the table shows about 450,000 distinct CDR3 sequences, approximately 30% of which occur a single time. Jointly, the top ten make up around 13% of the sample. Study-wide conclusions, independent of this receptor: In both this cohort and an independent roughly 350-donor cohort, the cumulative frequency of public TCR beta family members distinguished carriers of CMV infection plus the relevant HLA type. In the ex vivo response, HLA-C-restricted CMV-specific TCR beta clonotypes were dominant, and in two of eight donors the single most frequent clonotype came from this HLA-C-restricted group.

The material sequenced was PBMCs. The sequence was collected from a human donor in good health (CMV status not recorded). Some clones in this sample may be carry-over from other donors' samples. Rearrangement joined TRBV5-1 to TRBJ1-1; 8 central nucleotides agree with TRBD1. The CDR3 has the sequence CASSLGQGRAFF. The DNA sequence is TGCGCCAGCAGCTTAGGACAGGGAAGAGCTTTCTTT.